Below are 25 T cell receptor beta chains sequenced from a single sample in a study of molecular identifiers for immune sequencing clone quantification. Each CDR3 protein gets one entry after TCRdb re-called the PCR reads with MiXCR. This table holds about 510,000 distinct CDR3 sequences, around 23% found once. The sample was naive CD8+ T cells from blood, with Jurkat cell RNA spiked in. Subset: FACS-sorted CD8+CD4-CCR7+CD45RA+ naive T cells. The receptors derive from a human donor in good health. Some libraries in this study had Jurkat cell RNA spiked in.

This clonotype appeared many times. The V gene is TRBV12-3 or TRBV12-4, the J gene TRBJ1-4; D uncertain. The CDR3 spans 15 residues. V gave up 7 bases and J gave up 5 bases, with 17 bases separating them. The CDR3 is CASTSSGSANEKLFF. CDR3 sequence (DNA): TGTGCCAGCACATCCTCCGGGTCGGCAAATGAAAAACTGTTTTTT.

This clonotype was counted between two and nine times. The chain has TRBV12-3 or TRBV12-4 and TRBJ2-2; D could derive from TRBD1 or TRBD2 (6 bases each). This CDR3 is 15 amino acids long. V was trimmed by 0 bases and J by 5 bases, leaving 10 bases between them. The CDR3 nucleotides are TGTGCCAGCAGTTTAGCGGGGGGCGGTACCGGGGAGCTGTTTTTT. Translating it yields CASSLAGGGTGELFF.

The chain links TRBV14 to TRBJ1-2; 8 nucleotides match TRBD1. The germline gives CDR1 SGHDN, CDR2 FVKESK. The CDR3 runs 17 residues. Germline trimming cut 3 bases from V and 2 bases from J; bases unmatched to any gene: 11. CDR3 loop: CASSQMTGAGGNYGYTF. The CDR3 DNA reads TGTGCCAGCAGCCAGATGACAGGGGCCGGGGGAAACTATGGCTACACCTTC.

This clonotype has a handful of counts. The J gene is TRBJ1-3, the V gene TRBV4-3; perhaps TRBD1 as D (5 bases). Trimming removed 1 base from V and 3 bases from J, with 13 bases in between. CDR3 length: 16 residues. Per germline, CDR1 LGHNA and CDR2 YSLEER. The DNA for the CDR3 is TGCGCCAGCAGCCAAGTTTTCCCACAGGTTGGAAACACCATATATTTT. Encoded protein: CASSQVFPQVGNTIYF.

The rearrangement uses TRBV14 and TRBJ2-1; D ambiguous. Trimming stripped 0 bases from V and 0 bases from J, with 9 bases between. Germline V gives CDR1 SGHDN, CDR2 FVKESK. CDR3 size: 16 residues. The CDR3 loop is CASSQEHLSSYNEQFF. The CDR3 region has the DNA TGTGCCAGCAGCCAAGAGCATTTAAGCTCCTACAATGAGCAGTTCTTC.

This clonotype has just a few counts. The chain joins TRBV19 to TRBJ2-3, with 10 bases lining up with TRBD2. This CDR3 spans 15 amino acids. The junction had 7 bases not matched to a gene; V was cut back by 5 bases and J by 5 bases. Germline CDR1 LNHDA, CDR2 SQIVND (reference sequence). The CDR3 coding sequence is TGTGCCAGTAGTCCCCTAGCGGGAGTTAAAGATACGCAGTATTTT. This encodes CASSPLAGVKDTQYF. Full variable domain (outside the CDR3, taken from reference TRBV19 and TRBJ2-3): DGGITQSPKYLFRKEGQNVTLSCEQNLNHDAMYWYRQDPGQGLRLIYYSQIVNDFQKGDIAEGYSVSREKKESFPLTVTSAQKNPTAFYLCASSPLAGVKDTQYFGPGTRLTVL.

This clonotype was seen a few times. The J gene is TRBJ2-7, the V gene TRBV27; 8 nucleotides agree with TRBD2. V lost 4 bases, J lost 2 bases, and 10 bases stayed unmatched. Germline lookup yields CDR1 MNHEY and CDR2 SMNVEV (reference sequence). The CDR3 length is 16 residues. The CDR3 spells CASSSTGVAGPYEQYF. The CDR3 DNA reads as TGTGCCAGCAGTTCGACCGGGGTAGCGGGACCCTACGAGCAGTACTTC.

About this clonotype itself: A read error may be the cause here, since a much bigger clone is one base away. V and J are TRBV2 and TRBJ1-1, with 7 bases matching TRBD1. Germline V gives CDR1 SNHLY, CDR2 FYNNEI. The CDR3 contains 15 residues. The CDR3, as DNA: TGTGCCAGCAGTGAAGAGGCTTCAGGGGGAACTGAAGCTCTCTTT. Translated, it gives CASSEEASGGTEALF.

This rearrangement joins TRBV11-2 to TRBJ2-3; 9 bases align to TRBD2. The CDR3 consists of 15 residues. V was pared by 5 bases and J by 4 bases, with 7 bases of the junction left unmatched. Per the germline V gene, CDR1 is SGHAT and CDR2 is FQNNGV. Here the CDR3 reads CASSHSGSIADTQYF. CDR3 DNA sequence: TGTGCCAGCAGCCATAGCGGGAGTATCGCAGATACGCAGTATTTT.

This chain uses TRBV12-3 or TRBV12-4 with TRBJ2-7; D is undetermined. V was shortened by 1 base and J by 2 bases, with 9 bases between the two germline ends. CDR3 length: 14 residues. The CDR3 region has the DNA TGTGCCAGCAGTTTAGAGTGGCAGACCTACGAGCAGTACTTC. Protein sequence: CASSLEWQTYEQYF.

A few counts support this clonotype. The gene calls are TRBV27 and TRBJ1-5; D gene unclear. The CDR3 covers 14 residues. Germline values: CDR1 MNHEY, CDR2 SMNVEV (reference sequence). With 4 bases removed from V and 6 bases from J, the gap between germline ends came to 13 bases. CDR3 sequence reads: CASSSSTGSQPQHF. The CDR3 nucleotides read TGTGCCAGCAGTTCATCTACCGGGAGTCAGCCCCAGCATTTT.

The chain is built from TRBV20-1 and TRBJ2-4; perhaps TRBD1 as D (6 bases). The CDR3 runs 16 residues. V was trimmed by 3 bases and J by 0 bases, leaving 15 bases between them. The V gene's germline CDR1 is DFQATT and CDR2 SNEGSKA (reference sequence). The CDR3 sequence: CSASLLDSSAKNIQYF. CDR3 DNA sequence: TGCAGTGCTAGTCTTTTGGACAGTTCAGCCAAAAACATTCAGTACTTC.

This clonotype was picked up one time. Given a much more abundant clone one base away, this may be a read error. The J gene is TRBJ1-1, the V gene TRBV28; 8 bases are shared with TRBD1. The J segment lost 5 bases and the V segment lost 7 bases, leaving 18 bases of the junction unmatched. The CDR3 has 17 amino acids. The V gene's germline CDR1 is MDHEN and CDR2 SYDVKM. The CDR3 reads CASTDSPGDRRSTEAFF. In nucleotides, the CDR3 is TGTGCCAGCACCGACTCTCCGGGGGACAGGAGGAGTACTGAAGCTTTCTTT.

This clonotype was seen more than once but under ten times. The chain has TRBV28 and TRBJ2-7; D not certain. CDR1 MDHEN and CDR2 SYDVKM come from the germline V gene. The CDR3 loop spans 16 amino acids. V gave up 2 bases and J gave up 1 base, with 15 bases separating them. The CDR3 DNA follows: TGTGCCAGCAGTTTAGTTTGGGGTCCACCTTCCTACGAGCAGTACTTC. It yields the protein CASSLVWGPPSYEQYF.

Many counts were recorded for this clonotype. The CDR3: CASSLLGETGELFF. The DNA of the CDR3 is TGTGCCAGCAGTTTGTTAGGGGAAACCGGGGAGCTGTTTTTT. The chain couples TRBV28 to TRBJ2-2, with a weak D call TRBD1 (5 bases). The germline gives CDR1 MDHEN, CDR2 SYDVKM. V gave up 3 bases and J gave up 5 bases, with 10 bases separating them. The CDR3 has 14 residues.

The chain couples TRBV27 to TRBJ2-3; D gene uncertain. Trimming removed 6 bases at V and 2 bases at J, with 15 bases between. This CDR3 region has 15 residues. Germline CDR1 reads MNHEY; CDR2 reads SMNVEV (reference sequence). The CDR3: CASSSKLTFTDTQYF. CDR3 bases: TGTGCCAGCAGCTCGAAGCTGACTTTCACAGATACGCAGTATTTT.

Comment on this clonotype: A much larger clone sits a single nucleotide away, making a read error possible. The conserved phenylalanine or tryptophan normally closing the CDR3 is absent here, so this likely arose from a read error. The V and J genes are TRBV9 and TRBJ1-1, with a tentative D call TRBD1 (5 bases). Germline V CDR1 and CDR2: SGDLS, YYNGEE. The CDR3 has 16 amino acids. The V end was cut by 0 bases, the J end by 3 bases, with 15 bases between. CDR3 loop: CASSVGAGFADTEAFL. The DNA of the CDR3 is TGTGCCAGCAGCGTAGGGGCAGGGTTTGCGGACACTGAAGCTTTCCTT.

This clonotype showed up just a few times. The chain uses TRBV7-8 and TRBJ2-5; a weak D match, TRBD1 (6 bases). This CDR3 is 17 amino acids long. The ends were cut back, 5 bases at V and 1 base at J, with 20 bases in the middle. Germline lookup yields CDR1 SGHVS and CDR2 FQNEAQ. CDR3 residues: CASSVRGTEVVQETQYF. CDR3 nucleotides: TGTGCCAGCAGCGTAAGGGGGACGGAAGTCGTCCAAGAGACCCAGTACTTC.

The V and J genes are TRBV19 and TRBJ1-2; no reliable D call. The CDR3 is made up of 12 amino acids. Germline V gene lookup returns CDR1 LNHDA and CDR2 SQIVND (reference sequence). With 10 bases removed from V and 5 bases from J, the gap between germline ends came to 14 bases. The CDR3 reads CATDTGWYGYTF. For the CDR3, the DNA is TGTGCCACCGATACCGGGTGGTATGGCTACACCTTC.

With respect to this clonotype: Only one base separates this from a far larger clonotype, so it likely reflects a read error. The genes are TRBV4-3 and TRBJ1-1; TRBD1 is a possible D gene (5 bases). This CDR3 is 13 amino acids long. Germline V gene sequence: CDR1 LGHNA, CDR2 YSLEER. The CDR3 bases are TGCGCCAGCAGCCAAGACGGAGGGACTGAAGCTTCCTTT. Translated: CASSQDGGTEASF.

CDR3 region: CASSHGGAQDTQYF. DNA for the CDR3: TGTGCCAGCAGCCATGGAGGGGCTCAAGATACGCAGTATTTT. The chain links TRBV3-1 to TRBJ2-3; a weak D match, TRBD2 (6 bases). The CDR3 sequence is 14 residues long. Germline lookup yields CDR1 LGHDT and CDR2 YNNKEL (reference sequence). V was cut by 3 bases and J by 5 bases, with 12 bases left in between.

This clonotype was seen only a few times. This rearrangement joins TRBV4-3 to TRBJ2-1, with D possibly TRBD2 on 5 matching bases. Germline assignment: CDR1 LGHNA and CDR2 YSLEER. Trimming left V 6 bases short and J 9 bases short, with 9 bases between. There are 11 residues in the CDR3. DNA for the CDR3: TGCGCCAGCAGTGAGGGCGGTGAGCAGTTCTTC. It is translated as CASSEGGEQFF.

A word on this clonotype: A read error is possible here, since a much larger clone lies one base away. The genes are TRBV5-3 and TRBJ2-7; D might be TRBD2 (6 bases). TRBV5-3 is classed as an ORF, of uncertain function. CDR3 length equals 14 residues. The CDR3 protein is CASSLPEGLNEQYF. CDR3 coding DNA: TGTGCCAGCAGCTTGCCCGAGGGACTGAACGAGCAGTACTTC.

This clonotype was seen only a few times. This may arise from a read error, as a much more abundant clone is one base away. The V and J genes are TRBV4-1 and TRBJ1-1; D is perhaps TRBD1 (6 bases). The CDR3 consists of 15 residues. The germline V gene has CDR1 MGHRA and CDR2 YSYEKL. The CDR3 DNA reads as TGCGCCGGCAGCCAAGGCTGGGGGCCGGACACTGAAGCTTTCTTT. Translated, it gives CAGSQGWGPDTEAFF.

With regard to this clonotype: A much larger clone lies one base from this, so it may be a read error. The rearrangement links TRBV7-9 to TRBJ2-3; 8 bases line up with TRBD1. Matching the DNA end better, TRBJ1-5 makes the J call doubtful. CDR3 size: 14 residues. Germline V CDR1 and CDR2: SEHNR, FQNEAQ (reference sequence). CDR3 protein: CASSRPTGEDTQHF. CDR3 DNA sequence: TGTGCCAGCAGCCGCCCGACAGGGGAAGATACGCAGCATTTT.